This is a list of T cell receptor beta chains from one sample in a study of OX40 agonist ivuxolimab in advanced cancers. TCRdb's copy holds only in-frame clones and misses some; the assay was immunoSEQ multiplex PCR. This sample has about 76,000 clones; 89% occur once, and the top ten carry about 0.2%. The specimen was CD4+ or CD8+ T cells sorted from blood, collected in a trial of the OX40 agonist ivuxolimab. The receptors were gathered from an adult with an advanced solid tumor such as melanoma, head and neck, liver or kidney cancer. Both conserved end residues are part of each CDR3. The order of the fields is clone size, V gene, D gene, J gene, CDR3 DNA, CDR3 protein. A D gene is named only where the DNA matches it firmly. Size is stated for part of the rows, as once, few or many counts, or as a class when the clone is expanded.

abundance: NA; v_gene: TRBV28; d_gene: NA; j_gene: TRBJ1-2; CDR3nt: TGTGCCAGCAGTTTAGTAGGCAGCCTCGGAGCTAACTATGGCTACACCTTC; CDR3aa: CASSLVGSLGANYGYTF
abundance: NA; v_gene: TRBV5-6; d_gene: TRBD1; j_gene: TRBJ1-5; CDR3nt: TGTGCCAGCAGCATGGACAGGGGGAATCAGCCCCAGCATTTT; CDR3aa: CASSMDRGNQPQHF
abundance: NA; v_gene: TRBV6-5; d_gene: NA; j_gene: TRBJ1-4; CDR3nt: TGTGCCAGCAGGCAGGCCGGCACTAATGAAAAACTGTTTTTT; CDR3aa: CASRQAGTNEKLFF
abundance: NA; v_gene: TRBV11-2; d_gene: TRBD1; j_gene: TRBJ1-2; CDR3nt: TGTGCCAGCAGATCAGACAGGGCTAACTATGGCTACACCTTC; CDR3aa: CASRSDRANYGYTF
abundance: once; v_gene: TRBV19; d_gene: NA; j_gene: TRBJ1-3; CDR3nt: TGTGCCAGTAGTGAGCAGGGCCCCTCTGGAAACACCATATATTTT; CDR3aa: CASSEQGPSGNTIYF
abundance: NA; v_gene: TRBV4-1; d_gene: TRBD1; j_gene: TRBJ1-4; CDR3nt: TGCGCCAGCAGCCAACCGGGACAGTTTAATGAAAAACTGTTTTTT; CDR3aa: CASSQPGQFNEKLFF
abundance: once; v_gene: TRBV7-3; d_gene: NA; j_gene: TRBJ1-6; CDR3nt: TGTGCCAGCAGCTCCGGGACGGAAAATTCACCCCTCCACTTT; CDR3aa: CASSSGTENSPLHF
abundance: few; v_gene: TRBV27; d_gene: NA; j_gene: TRBJ1-1; CDR3nt: TGTGCCAGCAGTTTATATGGGACGGCAAACACTGAAGCTTTCTTT; CDR3aa: CASSLYGTANTEAFF
abundance: NA; v_gene: TRBV27; d_gene: NA; j_gene: TRBJ2-3; CDR3nt: TGTGCCAGCAGCGAACGGACAGCCACAGATACGCAGTATTTT; CDR3aa: CASSERTATDTQYF
abundance: NA; v_gene: TRBV18; d_gene: TRBD2; j_gene: TRBJ2-2; CDR3nt: TGTGCCAGCTCACCTACCTGGAGCGGGGTCTGGACCGGGGAGCTGTTTTTT; CDR3aa: CASSPTWSGVWTGELFF
abundance: NA; v_gene: TRBV28; d_gene: NA; j_gene: TRBJ1-4; CDR3nt: TGTGCCAGCAGTCGCTCAGGGAGGGAAAAACTGTTTTTT; CDR3aa: CASSRSGREKLFF
abundance: NA; v_gene: TRBV7-9; d_gene: NA; j_gene: TRBJ2-3; CDR3nt: TGTGCCAGCAGCTTCCCACCCCAGACCTCTAGGAGGGATACGCAGTATTTT; CDR3aa: CASSFPPQTSRRDTQYF
abundance: NA; v_gene: TRBV12-5; d_gene: TRBD1; j_gene: TRBJ1-2; CDR3nt: TGTGCTAGTGCGGAGGGGGCAAACTATGGCTACACCTTC; CDR3aa: CASAEGANYGYTF
abundance: NA; v_gene: TRBV28; d_gene: NA; j_gene: TRBJ1-2; CDR3nt: TGTGCCAGCAAATCAGGCCCCTCCGGAATCGGTGGCTACACCTTC; CDR3aa: CASKSGPSGIGGYTF
abundance: few; v_gene: TRBV10-3; d_gene: NA; j_gene: TRBJ1-1; CDR3nt: TGTGCCACAAAAACCTTCGACAGCGTGAACACTGAAGCTTTCTTT; CDR3aa: CATKTFDSVNTEAFF
abundance: few; v_gene: TRBV30; d_gene: NA; j_gene: TRBJ2-5; CDR3nt: TGTGCCTGGGACCTCGGGGTACAAGAGACCCAGTACTTC; CDR3aa: CAWDLGVQETQYF
abundance: NA; v_gene: TRBV27; d_gene: NA; j_gene: TRBJ1-2; CDR3nt: TGTGCCAGCAGTTTATCAGGGATGGTAGGCCATGGCTACACCTTC; CDR3aa: CASSLSGMVGHGYTF
abundance: NA; v_gene: TRBV5-4; d_gene: TRBD2; j_gene: TRBJ2-2; CDR3nt: TGTGCCAGCAGCTTGGACCGGCTAGCGGGAGGGCTGTTTTTT; CDR3aa: CASSLDRLAGGLFF
abundance: once; v_gene: TRBV6-6; d_gene: NA; j_gene: TRBJ1-1; CDR3nt: TGTGCCAGCAGTCGGGACCCGGGGGCTGAAGCTTTCTTT; CDR3aa: CASSRDPGAEAFF
abundance: NA; v_gene: TRBV6-4; d_gene: NA; j_gene: TRBJ2-2; CDR3nt: TGTGCCAGCAGAAGAGTTGTAAACACCGGGGAGCTGTTTTTT; CDR3aa: CASRRVVNTGELFF
abundance: NA; v_gene: TRBV20-1; d_gene: NA; j_gene: TRBJ2-1; CDR3nt: TGCAGTGCTAGCAGGGTCCAGGAGCAGTTCTTC; CDR3aa: CSASRVQEQFF
abundance: NA; v_gene: TRBV9; d_gene: TRBD2; j_gene: TRBJ2-5; CDR3nt: TGTGCCAGCAGCGTAGGGCTAGCGGGGGGGCAGCAAGAGACCCAGTACTTC; CDR3aa: CASSVGLAGGQQETQYF
abundance: NA; v_gene: TRBV5-1; d_gene: NA; j_gene: TRBJ2-3; CDR3nt: TGCGCCAGCTCTAGACTAAAGGGAGATACGCAGTATTTT; CDR3aa: CASSRLKGDTQYF
abundance: NA; v_gene: TRBV7-9; d_gene: TRBD1; j_gene: TRBJ2-7; CDR3nt: TGTGCCAGCAGCCCCCTTAGGTGGGACAGGGTGATGAACTACGAGCAGTACTTC; CDR3aa: CASSPLRWDRVMNYEQYF
abundance: NA; v_gene: TRBV10-3; d_gene: TRBD2; j_gene: TRBJ2-5; CDR3nt: TGTGCCATCAGTGAGTCACGCGGGGGGAAACAAGGGGAGACCCAGTACTTC; CDR3aa: CAISESRGGKQGETQYF
abundance: NA; v_gene: TRBV25-1; d_gene: NA; j_gene: TRBJ2-5; CDR3nt: TGTGCCAGCAGTGAAACTCACGGGCCTACGGGAGAGACCCAGTACTTC; CDR3aa: CASSETHGPTGETQYF
abundance: NA; v_gene: TRBV28; d_gene: NA; j_gene: TRBJ2-6; CDR3nt: TGTGCCAGCAGCCGCACAGGGAACACTGGGGCCAACGTCCTGACTTTC; CDR3aa: CASSRTGNTGANVLTF
abundance: NA; v_gene: TRBV9; d_gene: NA; j_gene: TRBJ1-6; CDR3nt: TGTGCCAGCAGCCTCCTGAGCCCCTATAATTCACCCCTCCACTTT; CDR3aa: CASSLLSPYNSPLHF
abundance: NA; v_gene: TRBV19; d_gene: NA; j_gene: TRBJ1-2; CDR3nt: TGTGCCAGTAGTCCCCGCCGCGACAGAGACAACTATGGCTACACCTTC; CDR3aa: CASSPRRDRDNYGYTF
abundance: NA; v_gene: TRBV5-1; d_gene: NA; j_gene: TRBJ1-1; CDR3nt: TGCGCCAGCAGCTCCGGGTCCACTGAAGCTTTCTTT; CDR3aa: CASSSGSTEAFF
abundance: once; v_gene: TRBV28; d_gene: TRBD1; j_gene: TRBJ2-3; CDR3nt: TGTGCCAGCAGTCGGGGACAGGCGAGGGCAGATACGCAGTATTTT; CDR3aa: CASSRGQARADTQYF